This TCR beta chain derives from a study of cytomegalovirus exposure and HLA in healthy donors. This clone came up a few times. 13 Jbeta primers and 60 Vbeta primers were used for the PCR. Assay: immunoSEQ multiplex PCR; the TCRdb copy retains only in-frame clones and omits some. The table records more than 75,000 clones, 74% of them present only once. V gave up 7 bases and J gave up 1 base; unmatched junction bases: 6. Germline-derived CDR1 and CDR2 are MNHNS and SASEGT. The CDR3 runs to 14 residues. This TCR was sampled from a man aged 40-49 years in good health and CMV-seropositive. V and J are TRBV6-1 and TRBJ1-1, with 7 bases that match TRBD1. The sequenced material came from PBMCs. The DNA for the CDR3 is TGTGCCAGCATTAAGGGACAGAAGAACACTGAAGCTTTCTTT. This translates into CASIKGQKNTEAFF.